This entry features one TCR beta chain sequence. Its recognized antigen is unknown. Base qualities are not recorded, but no much larger clone differs from it by a single base. The data belong to a study of T cells in Graves' hyperthyroidism and ophthalmopathy (dated by TCRdb to about 2019). Broadly, across the study: Peripheral blood was sampled at the time of initial diagnosis, prior to any treatment. Prospective prediction of ophthalmopathy was tested in an independent validation cohort consisting of about 20 hyperthyroidism patients and approximately 16 patients who later progressed to ophthalmopathy. The paper reports TCR Vbeta CDR3 sequencing of roughly 140 peripheral blood samples: fewer than 50 ophthalmopathy, roughly 80 hyperthyroidism and approximately 17 progressor patients. A discovery cohort of roughly 96 patients, approximately 45 with Graves' ophthalmopathy and 57 with stable Graves' hyperthyroidism, was used to find distinguishing TCR V-J signatures. The approximately 100 discovery patients were randomly split 7:3 into training and test sets. Once sampling was done, hyperthyroidism patients were given methimazole at a starting dose of 30 mg daily, whereas ophthalmopathy patients were given high-dose intravenous methylprednisolone. In addition, the study compared T-cell repertoires in thyroid tissue and in blood from a handful of Graves' hyperthyroidism patients.

Graves' hyperthyroidism was defined as stable when no progression to ophthalmopathy occurred over 18 months of follow-up. Hyperthyroidism patients were newly diagnosed, with disease duration under 2 months, and aged 18 to 65 years. The study excluded patients with uncontrolled infections, other autoimmune diseases, pregnancy or lactation. Diagnoses relied on clinical symptoms, serum thyroxine and TRAb, thyroid ultrasound and orbital computed tomography. PBMCs were isolated from about 10 ml of fresh peripheral blood by Ficoll-Paque density gradient centrifugation. Trizol reagent was used to extract total RNA, and RNA quality was then checked on an Agilent 2100 Bioanalyzer. V loses 3 bases of germline sequence and J loses 3 bases, and the interval between the two ends is 8 bases. The CDR1 and CDR2 encoded by the germline V gene are MNHNS and SASEGT. The CDR3 holds 13 amino acids from the cysteine to the phenylalanine. The CDR3 DNA has 39 bases and is translated from base 1.

The full study reports these points: Most expanded thyroid clonotypes (frequency above 0.001) were also found in blood, which suggests that blood repertoires may mirror thyroid immune responses. During validation, the model predicted progression to ophthalmopathy a median of approximately 6.5 months ahead of onset, with almost 71% sensitivity and around 72% specificity. Ophthalmopathy was separated from stable hyperthyroidism by a 13 V-J signature model, with just over 85% sensitivity and just over 81% specificity obtained in cross-validation and 80%/75% obtained in testing. Sample size was not statistically predetermined, and investigators were not blinded to group allocation.

The TCR beta CDR3 regions were amplified from RNA transcripts. A first-round RT-PCR of the TCR CDR3 used the HTBI primer set with the Qiagen OneStep RT-PCR kit. Libraries were constructed in a second round of multiplex PCR, after which size selection and purification were performed. The libraries were sequenced on an Illumina HiSeq2000 using paired-end 100 bp reads. In the original analysis: SOAPnuke was used to process the raw data, removing reads that contained adapters or uncalled bases, had a mean Phred below 15, or lacked an exact match to the constant primer or identifier. High-quality paired reads were merged with COPE v1.2.5, and unique nucleotide sequences were defined as clonotypes. MiTCR v1.1 was used to align the clonotypes against IMGT TRBV, TRBD and TRBJ reference segments. Analysis was restricted to V-J combinations with a frequency above 0.0001, which covered 98% to 99.2% of repertoires. The TCS score was defined as the ratio of F50 (clonal expansion) to E x V (chaos), calculated using BLOSUM62-based TCRdist between CDR3 peptides within each V-J. Welch's t-statistics and random forest reduced 450 to 600 V-J features to about 12, which were used in a naive Bayes classifier (R e1071). Using fastp trimming at Q25 and MiXCR clonotype assembly, TCRdb reanalyzed the public sequencing data and kept in-frame beta chains. Each entry merges the rows of one CDR3 protein and shows their most common DNA and genes. Here the V and J calls rest on TCRdb's processing, not on the authors' analysis. The sample records about 420,000 distinct CDR3 sequences, 15% to 17% of which are singletons. The ten largest clones represent almost 8% of the sample.

Input material: blood. The chain is made from TRBV6-1 and TRBJ1-2; confidence is insufficient to name the D gene. This TCR derives from a woman younger than 35 with Graves' hyperthyroidism. DNA sequence: TGTGCCAGCAGTGAGCTTAGGGACTATGGCTACACCTTC. Its product reads: CASSELRDYGYTF.